This T cell receptor (beta chain) came from a study of a mutant IDH1 vaccine in newly diagnosed glioma. Overall study context: Patients came in for eight vaccinations, in weeks 1, 3, 5, 7, 11, 15, 19 and 23.

Notes on this clone: Its antigen is unknown.

As to time point: week 5, during vaccination. Vaccination used 300 ug of mutant IDH1 20-mer peptide per dose, with topical imiquimod. The V gene lost 5 bases and the J gene lost 0 bases, with 8 bases spanning the gap. This CDR3 comprises 14 residues. Per the germline V gene, CDR1 is MDHEN and CDR2 is SYDVKM. Data came from immunoSEQ multiplex PCR; TCRdb stores just in-frame clones and leaves some out. Of 53,000 or so clones in the sample, around 80% are singletons; the top ten hold roughly 5.2%. This clonotype originated in a man in his fifties with glioma. J is TRBJ1-3 and V is TRBV28; D uncertain. The material was PBMCs, obtained from a glioma patient whose treatment included an IDH1 peptide vaccine. CDR3 protein: CASSQVNSGNTIYF. The CDR3 DNA is TGTGCCAGCAGTCAGGTAAACTCTGGAAACACCATATATTTT.